The clone carrying this T cell receptor (beta chain) was observed a few times. Trimming stripped 8 bases from V and 4 bases from J, with 12 bases between. CDR3 length: 14 amino acids. TCRdb recomputed calls from the RT-PCR reads with MiXCR, one row per CDR3 protein. This table has about 400,000 distinct CDR3 sequences, approximately 16% appearing once. The data were taken from a study of patients and donors after allogeneic stem cell transplantation. Sequences were obtained from blood, either unsorted or a sorted T cell fraction (not recorded which). The V call is TRBV12-3 or TRBV12-4, the J call TRBJ1-6; D remains unclear. The TCR sequence derives from a human donor who was either an allogeneic HSCT recipient or a stem cell or donor lymphocyte infusion donor (not recorded which). It is not recorded whose cells these are; they may come from a transplant donor. DNA of the CDR3: TGTGCCAGCGCGGCGGCTCTTTATAATTCACCCCTCCACTTT. Protein sequence: CASAAALYNSPLHF.